The rows below give T cell receptor beta chains drawn from one sample of a study of cytomegalovirus exposure and HLA in healthy donors. This table comes from immunoSEQ multiplex PCR, and its TCRdb copy is limited to in-frame clones, with some not included. The sample shows roughly 45,000 clones, about 90% of them seen only once. The sequenced material came from PBMCs. The receptors stem from a man younger than 30 in good health and CMV-seronegative. Both conserved end residues are part of each CDR3. A D gene is named only where the DNA matches it firmly.

cdr3_aa: CASTGQEDGYTF
d_call: TRBD1
v_call: TRBV11-1

cdr3_aa: CASSLDGGRAGDTQYF
d_call: TRBD2
v_call: TRBV5-1

cdr3_aa: CASRGGTGVFTEAFF
d_call: TRBD1
v_call: TRBV25-1

cdr3_aa: CATSSFRGGRSDTQYF
d_call: TRBD2
v_call: TRBV15

cdr3_aa: CASTRGSGKETQYF
d_call: TRBD2
v_call: TRBV5-5

cdr3_aa: CASSDGGTGGQPQHF
d_call: TRBD1
v_call: TRBV2

cdr3_aa: CASSTKSKGQYSNQPQHF
d_call: .
v_call: TRBV19

cdr3_aa: CASRGDRDTDTQYF
d_call: TRBD1
v_call: TRBV6-4

cdr3_aa: CASSYGVTVYNEQFF
d_call: .
v_call: TRBV6-5

cdr3_aa: CASSVAGQGHSEAFF
d_call: .
v_call: TRBV9

cdr3_aa: CASSQVGGGAQETQYF
d_call: .
v_call: TRBV4-2

cdr3_aa: CASSQVGSGYTF
d_call: .
v_call: TRBV14

cdr3_aa: CASSQVAGGAETQYF
d_call: TRBD2
v_call: TRBV4-3

cdr3_aa: CASSVSDSNYGYTF
d_call: .
v_call: TRBV9

cdr3_aa: CASSSQANTEAFF
d_call: .
v_call: TRBV7-3

cdr3_aa: CASSLGTGGIQPQHF
d_call: TRBD1
v_call: TRBV2

cdr3_aa: CASSPLTLFDTQYF
d_call: .
v_call: TRBV7-2

cdr3_aa: CSVKGTDLAGTEAFF
d_call: TRBD1
v_call: TRBV29-1

cdr3_aa: CASSPTGASNQPQHF
d_call: TRBD1
v_call: TRBV11-2

cdr3_aa: CASSLVAGAGELFF
d_call: TRBD2
v_call: TRBV5-6